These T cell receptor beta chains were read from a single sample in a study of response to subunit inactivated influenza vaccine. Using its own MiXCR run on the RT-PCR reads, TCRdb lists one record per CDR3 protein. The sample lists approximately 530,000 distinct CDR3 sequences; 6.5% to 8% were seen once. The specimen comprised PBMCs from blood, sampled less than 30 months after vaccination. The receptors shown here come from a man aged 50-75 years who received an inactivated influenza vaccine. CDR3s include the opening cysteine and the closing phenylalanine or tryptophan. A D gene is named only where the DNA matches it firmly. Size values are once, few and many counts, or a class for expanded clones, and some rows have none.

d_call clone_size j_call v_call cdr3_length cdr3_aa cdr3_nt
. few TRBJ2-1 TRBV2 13 CASRDNSYNEQFF TGTGCCAGCCGGGACAACTCCTACAATGAGCAGTTCTTC
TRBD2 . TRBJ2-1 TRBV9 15 CASTQGSGGYNEQFF TGTGCCAGCACCCAGGGGAGCGGGGGATACAATGAGCAGTTCTTC
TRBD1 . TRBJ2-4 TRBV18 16 CASSPQGQIAKNIQYF TGTGCCAGCTCACCACAGGGACAGATAGCCAAAAACATTCAGTACTTC
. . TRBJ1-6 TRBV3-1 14 CASSQVDSNSPLHF TGTGCCAGCAGCCAAGTCGACAGTAATTCACCCCTCCACTTT
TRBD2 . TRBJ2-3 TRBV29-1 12 CSGEAGADTQYF TGCAGCGGGGAAGCGGGAGCAGATACGCAGTATTTT
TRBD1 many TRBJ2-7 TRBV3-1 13 CASSQGTGYEQYF TGCGCCAGCAGCCAGGGGACAGGGTACGAGCAGTACTTC
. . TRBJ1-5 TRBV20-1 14 CSARASHSNQPQHF TGCAGTGCTAGGGCCTCGCATAGCAATCAGCCCCAGCATTTT
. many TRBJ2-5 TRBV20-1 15 CSAGGFGSSGETQYF TGCAGTGCCGGGGGTTTCGGATCGTCGGGGGAGACCCAGTACTTC
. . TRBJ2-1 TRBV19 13 CASSMSSVNEQFF TGTGCCAGTAGTATGTCTTCAGTGAATGAGCAGTTCTTC
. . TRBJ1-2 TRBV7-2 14 CASSLVNGGYGYTF TGTGCCAGCAGCTTAGTTAACGGAGGCTATGGCTACACCTTC
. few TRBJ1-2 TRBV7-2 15 CASSLEAGSHYGYTF TGTGCCAGCAGCTTAGAGGCCGGCAGCCACTATGGCTACACCTTC
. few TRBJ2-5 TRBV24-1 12 CATSDWGETQYF TGTGCCACCAGTGATTGGGGAGAGACCCAGTACTTC
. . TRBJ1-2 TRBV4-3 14 CASSQGDLNYGYTF TGCGCCAGCAGCCAGGGTGATCTCAACTATGGCTACACCTTC
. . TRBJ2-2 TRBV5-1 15 CASSLVISYTGELFF TGCGCCAGCAGCTTGGTTATATCATACACCGGGGAGCTGTTTTTT
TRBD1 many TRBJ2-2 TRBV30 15 CAWRGGRKNTGELFF TGTGCCTGGAGAGGGGGCAGGAAAAACACCGGGGAGCTGTTTTTT
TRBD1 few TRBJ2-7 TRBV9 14 CASSAGQRVYEQYF TGTGCCAGCAGCGCGGGACAGAGGGTCTACGAGCAGTACTTC
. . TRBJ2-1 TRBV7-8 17 CASSLEGWRTASNEQFF TGTGCCAGCAGCTTAGAAGGCTGGAGGACAGCTTCCAATGAGCAGTTCTTC
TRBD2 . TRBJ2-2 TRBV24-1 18 CATSENHGLAGATGELFF TGTGCCACCAGTGAAAACCATGGACTAGCGGGGGCCACCGGGGAGCTGTTTTTT
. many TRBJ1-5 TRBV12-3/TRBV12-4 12 CASSNSNQPQHF TGTGCCAGCAGTAATAGCAATCAGCCCCAGCATTTT
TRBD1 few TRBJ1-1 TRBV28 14 CASSPPGQYTEAFF TGTGCCAGCAGTCCCCCGGGACAGTACACTGAAGCTTTCTTT
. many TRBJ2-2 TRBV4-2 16 CASSQERFRATGELFF TGTGCCAGCAGCCAAGAAAGGTTCAGGGCAACGGGGGAGCTGTTTTTT
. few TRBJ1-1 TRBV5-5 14 CASSLMAINTEAFF TGTGCCAGCAGCTTGATGGCGATAAACACTGAAGCTTTCTTT
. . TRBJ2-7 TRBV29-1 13 CSVDGWETGEQYF TGCAGCGTTGACGGTTGGGAGACAGGCGAGCAGTACTTC
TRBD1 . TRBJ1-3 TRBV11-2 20 CASSLTTGTGGKRSGNTIYF TGTGCCAGCAGCCTCACAACCGGGACAGGGGGCAAACGCTCTGGAAACACCATATATTTT
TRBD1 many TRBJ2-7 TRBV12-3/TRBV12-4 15 CASSQGQGGLYEQYF TGTGCCAGCAGTCAGGGACAGGGGGGCCTTTACGAGCAGTACTTC
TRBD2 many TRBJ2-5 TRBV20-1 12 CSAKREGETQYF TGCAGTGCTAAGCGGGAGGGAGAGACCCAGTACTTC
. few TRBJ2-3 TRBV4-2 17 CASSQDRGHVGTDTQYF TGTGCCAGCAGCCAAGATCGGGGACACGTGGGGACAGATACGCAGTATTTT
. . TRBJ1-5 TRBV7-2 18 CASSLARPVGRPNQPQHF TGTGCCAGCAGCTTAGCTCGGCCTGTTGGCAGACCAAATCAGCCCCAGCATTTT
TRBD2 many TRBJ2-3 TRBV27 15 CASSVSGRAGDTQYF TGTGCCAGCTCGGTCAGCGGGAGGGCTGGAGATACGCAGTATTTT
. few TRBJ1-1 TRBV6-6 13 CASSYLRDTEAFF TGTGCCAGCAGTTATTTAAGGGACACTGAAGCTTTCTTT
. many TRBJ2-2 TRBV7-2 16 CASSPRGGRNTGELFF TGTGCCAGCAGCCCCAGGGGCGGGAGGAACACCGGGGAGCTGTTTTTT
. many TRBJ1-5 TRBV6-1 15 CASAPVADSNQPQHF TGTGCCAGCGCGCCCGTGGCGGATAGCAATCAGCCCCAGCATTTT
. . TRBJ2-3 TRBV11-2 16 CASSLDLGKPTDTQYF TGTGCCAGCAGCTTAGATTTGGGGAAGCCCACAGATACGCAGTATTTT
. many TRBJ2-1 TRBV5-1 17 CASSSQIRQSSYNEQFF TGCGCCAGCAGCTCACAGATACGGCAGAGCTCCTACAATGAGCAGTTCTTC
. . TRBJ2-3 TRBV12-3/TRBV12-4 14 CASSPGRTWDTQYF TGTGCCAGCAGCCCGGGACGGACCTGGGATACGCAGTATTTT
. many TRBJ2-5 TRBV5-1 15 CASSLDAGHQETQYF TGCGCCAGCAGCTTGGATGCAGGCCACCAAGAGACCCAGTACTTC
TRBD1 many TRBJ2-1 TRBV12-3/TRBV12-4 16 CASSLAQGVLYNEQFF TGTGCCAGCAGTTTAGCACAGGGGGTCCTCTACAATGAGCAGTTCTTC
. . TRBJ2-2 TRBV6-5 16 CASSYRTRVNTGELFF TGTGCCAGCAGTTACAGGACAAGGGTAAACACCGGGGAGCTGTTTTTT
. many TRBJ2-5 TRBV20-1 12 CSAQQEQETQYF TGCAGTGCGCAGCAGGAGCAAGAGACCCAGTACTTC
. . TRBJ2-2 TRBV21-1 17 CASSKLGGTLNTGELFF TGTGCCAGCAGCAAATTAGGGGGCACACTGAACACCGGGGAGCTGTTTTTT